Below, 14 T cell receptor beta chains from the same sample are listed, as sequenced in a study of beta chain features in type 1 diabetes. Study outcomes and limitations: Shorter TCRB CDR3s, moderately but significantly so, marked every one of the four CD4+ subsets in Type 1 diabetes patients.

Their antigens are not known. TCRB transcripts that were expressed got sequenced, as all of the isolated RNA had been reverse transcribed. This table comes from immunoSEQ multiplex PCR, and its TCRdb copy is limited to in-frame clones, with some not included. Here the sample spans hundreds of thousands of clones, over 13% being singletons. Sequencing was done on a sample of naive CD4+ T cells from blood. These receptors were obtained from a young man with type 1 diabetes.

The J gene is TRBJ2-4, the V gene TRBV7-2; 13 nucleotides align to TRBD2. Germline CDR1 reads SGHTA; CDR2 reads FQGNSA. Trimming cost V 0 bases and J 3 bases; bases outside gene matches: 5. This CDR3 contains 18 residues. The CDR3 spells CASSLARLAGGGKNIQYF. CDR3 bases: TGTGCCAGCAGCTTAGCGAGACTAGCGGGGGGAGGCAAAAACATTCAGTACTTC. The variable domain in full, with the rest retrieved from reference TRBV7-2 and TRBJ2-4, is GAGVSQSPSNKVTEKGKDVELRCDPISGHTALYWYRQSLGQGLEFLIYFQGNSAPDKSGLPSDRFSAERTGGSVSTLTIQRTQQEDSAVYLCASSLARLAGGGKNIQYFGAGTRLSVL.

The chain links TRBV7-9 to TRBJ2-1; D is undetermined. The length of the CDR3 is 12 residues. Germline lookup yields CDR1 SEHNR and CDR2 FQNEAQ (reference sequence). V was trimmed by 2 bases and J by 5 bases, leaving 4 bases between them. The CDR3 is CASSLLDNEQFF. The CDR3 DNA follows: TGTGCCAGCAGCTTACTTGACAATGAGCAGTTCTTC.

The V gene is TRBV7-2, the J gene TRBJ2-3; 14 bases map to TRBD2. The germline V gene encodes CDR1 SGHTA and CDR2 FQGNSA. The CDR3 length is 18 residues. V lost 5 bases, J lost 3 bases, and 10 bases stayed unmatched. This chain's CDR3 is CASSPRGTSGSVTDTQYF. DNA for the CDR3: TGTGCCAGCAGCCCGCGGGGGACTAGCGGGAGTGTAACAGATACGCAGTATTTT.

This clone was counted a few times. This chain connects TRBV2 to TRBJ2-5; no reliable D call. CDR1 is SNHLY, CDR2 FYNNEI, per germline. V was pared by 0 bases and J by 5 bases, with 10 bases between. The CDR3 is made up of 14 amino acids. In DNA form, the CDR3 reads TGTGCCAGCAGTGAAGCGCTTCTCGGGGAGACCCAGTACTTC. The encoded protein is CASSEALLGETQYF.

The chain is built from TRBV7-3 and TRBJ2-1; D unclear. V dropped 0 bases and J dropped 8 bases, with 8 bases sitting between them. The germline CDR1 and CDR2 sequences are SGHTA and FQGTGA. This CDR3 is built from 13 residues. The CDR3 sequence is CASSLTRTDEQFF. The CDR3 region has the DNA TGTGCCAGCAGCTTAACTCGGACGGATGAGCAGTTCTTC.

The chain combines TRBV9 with TRBJ1-1, with 8 bases that match TRBD1. V lost 4 bases to trimming and J lost 1 base; unmatched junction nucleotides: 6. The germline V gene has CDR1 SGDLS and CDR2 YYNGEE. There are 15 residues in the CDR3. This CDR3 is CASSRTTGANTEAFF. In DNA form, the CDR3 reads TGTGCCAGCAGCCGCACGACAGGGGCGAACACTGAAGCTTTCTTT.

The V call is TRBV7-3, the J call TRBJ1-1, with 10 bases that match TRBD1. With V trimmed by 2 bases and J by 10 bases, 16 bases remained unmatched. The CDR3 has 17 amino acids. Germline V gene sequence: CDR1 SGHTA, CDR2 FQGTGA. The CDR3 DNA is TGTGCCAGCAGCTTACAAAAGCCTGGGACAGGGGACACGGGAGCTTTCTTT. Encoded protein: CASSLQKPGTGDTGAFF.

This clone was detected only a few times. CDR3 protein: CASRSSGTAQVEQYF. CDR3 nucleotide sequence: TGTGCCAGCAGGTCCTCCGGGACAGCTCAAGTCGAGCAGTACTTC. V gene TRBV4-2 combines with J gene TRBJ2-7; 7 bases fit TRBD1. Germline CDR1 reads LGHNA; CDR2 reads YNFKEQ. This CDR3 has 15 amino acids. Trimming at V came to 6 bases and at J to 6 bases, leaving 14 bases not matched to a gene.

The chain recombines TRBV6-1 with TRBJ2-2, with D possibly matching TRBD1 (6 bases). CDR1 MNHNS and CDR2 SASEGT come from the germline V gene. Trimming stripped 7 bases from V and 2 bases from J, with 14 bases between. The CDR3 length is 15 residues. CDR3 loop: CASTPQGGNTGELFF. CDR3 nucleotide sequence: TGTGCCAGCACCCCACAAGGGGGAAACACCGGGGAGCTGTTTTTT.

The chain employs TRBV9 and TRBJ1-2, with D unresolved. CDR3 length: 14 residues. The V end lost 0 bases, the J end lost 8 bases, and 14 bases lay between the germline ends. Germline CDR1 SGDLS, CDR2 YYNGEE. The CDR3 loop reads CASSVGQNPGGYTF. The DNA of the CDR3 is TGTGCCAGCAGCGTAGGTCAGAACCCGGGCGGCTACACCTTC.

This rearrangement joins TRBV18 to TRBJ2-4, with D unresolved. CDR3 length equals 11 residues. Germline assignment: CDR1 KGHSH and CDR2 LQKENI. V lost 8 bases and J lost 5, with 7 bases in between. CDR3 nucleotides: TGTGCCAGCCGTCGGGAAAACATTCAGTACTTC. The encoded protein is CASRRENIQYF.

The V gene is TRBV5-8, the J gene TRBJ2-2; D remains unclear. Deletions cut 4 bases from V and 7 bases from J, with 11 bases between. CDR1 is SGHTS and CDR2 is YDEGEE in the germline V gene. The CDR3 has 13 residues. In DNA form, the CDR3 reads TGTGCCAGCAGCCCGGGCAGGATCGGGGAGCTGTTTTTT. Its protein is CASSPGRIGELFF.

This clone has a handful of counts. The V call is TRBV5-1, the J call TRBJ1-1, with D hard to call. V lost 4 bases, J lost 4 bases, and 17 bases lay in between. This CDR3 is built from 15 residues. Germline V lookup: CDR1 SGHRS, CDR2 YFSETQ. CDR3 residues: CASSPLLGQITEAFF. As DNA, the CDR3 is TGCGCCAGCAGCCCCTTACTCGGGCAGATCACTGAAGCTTTCTTT.

The chain carries TRBV30 and TRBJ1-2; D gene ambiguous. CDR3 length equals 14 residues. CDR1 is GTSNPN and CDR2 is SVGIG in the germline V gene (reference sequence). Trimming stripped 0 bases from V and 0 bases from J, with 8 bases between. CDR3 sequence reads: CAWSVGYSNYGYTF. The DNA for the CDR3 is TGTGCCTGGAGTGTGGGGTATTCTAACTATGGCTACACCTTC.